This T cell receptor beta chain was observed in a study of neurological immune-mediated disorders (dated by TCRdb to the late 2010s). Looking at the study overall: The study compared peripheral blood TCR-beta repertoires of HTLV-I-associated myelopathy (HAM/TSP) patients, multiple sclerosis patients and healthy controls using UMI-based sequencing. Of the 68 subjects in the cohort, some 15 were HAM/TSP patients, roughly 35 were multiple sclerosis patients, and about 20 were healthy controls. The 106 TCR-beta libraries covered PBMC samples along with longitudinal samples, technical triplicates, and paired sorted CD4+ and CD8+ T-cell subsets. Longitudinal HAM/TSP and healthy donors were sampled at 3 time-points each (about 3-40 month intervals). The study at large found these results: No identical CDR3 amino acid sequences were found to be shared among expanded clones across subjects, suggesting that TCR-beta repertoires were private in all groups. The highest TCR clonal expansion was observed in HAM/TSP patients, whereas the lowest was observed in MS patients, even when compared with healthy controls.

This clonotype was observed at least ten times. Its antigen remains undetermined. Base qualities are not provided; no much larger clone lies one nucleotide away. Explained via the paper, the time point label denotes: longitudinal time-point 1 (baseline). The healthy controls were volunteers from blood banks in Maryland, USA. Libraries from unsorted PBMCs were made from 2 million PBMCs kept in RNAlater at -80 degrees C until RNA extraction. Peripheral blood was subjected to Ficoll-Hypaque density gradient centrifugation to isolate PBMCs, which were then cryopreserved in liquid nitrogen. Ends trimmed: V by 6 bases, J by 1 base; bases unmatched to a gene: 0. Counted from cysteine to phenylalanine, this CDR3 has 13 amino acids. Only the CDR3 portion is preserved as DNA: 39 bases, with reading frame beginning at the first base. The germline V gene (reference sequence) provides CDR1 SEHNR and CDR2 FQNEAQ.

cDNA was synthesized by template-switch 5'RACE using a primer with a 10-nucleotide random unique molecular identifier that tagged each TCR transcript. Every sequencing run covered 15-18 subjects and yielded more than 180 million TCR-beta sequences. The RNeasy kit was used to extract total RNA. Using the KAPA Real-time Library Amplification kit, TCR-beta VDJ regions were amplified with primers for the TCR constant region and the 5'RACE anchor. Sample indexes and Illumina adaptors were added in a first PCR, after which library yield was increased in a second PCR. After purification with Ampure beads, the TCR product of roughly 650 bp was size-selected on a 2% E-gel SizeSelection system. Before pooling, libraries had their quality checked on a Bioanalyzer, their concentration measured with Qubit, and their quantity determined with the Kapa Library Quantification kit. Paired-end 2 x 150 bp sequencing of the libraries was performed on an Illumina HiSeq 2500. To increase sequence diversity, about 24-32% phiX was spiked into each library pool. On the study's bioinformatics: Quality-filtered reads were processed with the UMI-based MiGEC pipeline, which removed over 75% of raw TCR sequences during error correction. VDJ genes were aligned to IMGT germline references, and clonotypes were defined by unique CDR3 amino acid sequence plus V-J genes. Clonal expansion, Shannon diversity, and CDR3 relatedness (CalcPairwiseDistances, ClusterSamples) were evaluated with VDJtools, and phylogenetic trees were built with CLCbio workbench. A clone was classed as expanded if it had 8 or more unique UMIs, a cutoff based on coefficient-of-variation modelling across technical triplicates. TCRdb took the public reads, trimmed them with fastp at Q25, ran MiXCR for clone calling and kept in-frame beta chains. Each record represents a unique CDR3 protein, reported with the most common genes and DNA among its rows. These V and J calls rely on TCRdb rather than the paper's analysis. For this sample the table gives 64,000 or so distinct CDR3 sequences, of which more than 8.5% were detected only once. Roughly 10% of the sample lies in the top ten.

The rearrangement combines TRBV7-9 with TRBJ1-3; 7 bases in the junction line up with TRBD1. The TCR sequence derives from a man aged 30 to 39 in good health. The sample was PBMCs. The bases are TGTGCCAGCAGACAGGGGTCTGGAAACACCATATATTTT. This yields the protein CASRQGSGNTIYF.